Shown below are 13 T cell receptor beta chains from a single sample sequenced in a study of spatial heterogeneity in lung cancer. Described time point: sample taken at primary tumor resection. TCRdb ran MiXCR on the 5' RACE reads and lists one entry per CDR3 protein. The repertoire has roughly 38,000 distinct CDR3 sequences, just over 3% of them found once; the top ten carry about 37%. The sequenced sample was normal lung tissue next to the tumor, obtained at surgery. The receptor set was obtained from a male donor with early-stage non-small cell lung cancer.

This clonotype was detected ten times or more. V gene TRBV30 combines with J gene TRBJ1-1, with D hard to call. Germline V gene sequence: CDR1 GTSNPN, CDR2 SVGIG (reference sequence). The CDR3 is made up of 12 amino acids. Trimming pared 5 bases from V and 0 bases from J, leaving 7 bases between. The CDR3 region has the DNA TGTGCCTGGTTGCGGTTGAACACTGAAGCTTTCTTT. Translating it yields CAWLRLNTEAFF.

In its sample, this clonotype was seen a few times. This chain links TRBV6-2 or TRBV6-3 with TRBJ2-5, with D possibly called TRBD1 or TRBD2 (5 bases each). The V gene lost 10 bases and the J gene lost 5 bases, with 17 bases spanning the gap. The CDR3 consists of 13 residues. Germline values: CDR1 MNHEY, CDR2 SVGEGT. Here the CDR3 reads CATGRVWGETQYF. CDR3 coding DNA: TGTGCCACGGGTAGAGTCTGGGGGGAGACCCAGTACTTC.

The table lists this clonotype with a few counts. The chain carries TRBV7-3 and TRBJ2-1, with 10 positions matching TRBD2. V lost 4 bases, J lost 5 bases, and 8 bases stayed unmatched. Germline loops: CDR1 SGHTA, CDR2 FQGTGA. The length of the CDR3 is 16 residues. The CDR3 region is CASSSPGLASNNEQFF. The CDR3 DNA sequence: TGTGCCAGCAGCTCTCCGGGACTAGCGTCAAACAATGAGCAGTTCTTC.

This clonotype has more than one count but fewer than ten. This rearrangement joins TRBV30 to TRBJ1-5, with D hard to call. Germline CDR1 reads GTSNPN; CDR2 reads SVGIG (reference sequence). The length of the CDR3 is 14 residues. V was trimmed by 2 bases and J by 7 bases, leaving 15 bases between them. CDR3 sequence: CAWSLGSRSQPQHF. Here the CDR3 DNA reads TGTGCCTGGAGTTTGGGCAGCCGATCACAGCCCCAGCATTTT.

This clonotype has at least ten counts. V usage is TRBV11-2 and J usage is TRBJ2-3; D is undetermined. The CDR3 extends over 14 amino acids. Deletions cut 1 base from V and 1 base from J, with 6 bases between. Per the germline V gene, CDR1 is SGHAT and CDR2 is FQNNGV. CDR3 nucleotides: TGTGCCAGCAGCTTAGTGGTGGGCACAGATACGCAGTATTTT. This encodes CASSLVVGTDTQYF.

This clonotype was detected many times. The chain uses TRBV6-5 and TRBJ2-1; D call uncertain. Germline V gene data show CDR1 as MNHEY and CDR2 as SVGAGI. Trimming took 6 bases from V and 10 from J, leaving 13 bases between them. The CDR3 contains 12 residues. This chain's CDR3 is CASSPSLREQFF. In DNA, the CDR3 is TGTGCCAGCAGCCCCAGCTTGCGCGAGCAGTTCTTC.

This clonotype was picked up many times. The chain joins TRBV6-6 to TRBJ1-5; 9 bases match TRBD1. V was clipped by 6 bases and J by 0 bases; unmatched bases: 6. Germline lookup yields CDR1 MNHNY and CDR2 SVGAGI (reference sequence). The CDR3 loop spans 16 amino acids. The CDR3, as DNA: TGTGCCAGCAGGGGGGACAGGGACTATAGCAATCAGCCCCAGCATTTT. It translates to CASRGDRDYSNQPQHF.

This clonotype has a count of ten or more. The chain recombines TRBV12-3 or TRBV12-4 with TRBJ2-7, with 8 positions matching TRBD1. With V trimmed by 5 bases and J by 9 bases, 15 bases remained unmatched. The CDR3 is 15 residues long. CDR3 sequence: CASSPTQGESAGQYF. CDR3 DNA sequence: TGTGCCAGCAGTCCTACACAGGGGGAAAGTGCAGGGCAGTACTTC.

This clonotype was observed at least ten times. The chain links TRBV19 to TRBJ1-2, with D perhaps matching TRBD1 (5 bases). The V gene lost 7 bases and the J gene lost 4 bases, with 19 bases spanning the gap. Per germline, CDR1 LNHDA and CDR2 SQIVND (reference sequence). This CDR3 comprises 15 residues. The CDR3 here is CASKRSVGAPYGYTF. The DNA of the CDR3 is TGTGCCAGTAAAAGGAGCGTTGGGGCGCCCTATGGCTACACCTTC.

This clonotype was counted ten times or more. V gene TRBV27 combines with J gene TRBJ2-7, with D possibly being TRBD2 (6 bases). The V end was cut by 4 bases, the J end by 3 bases, with 10 bases between. The CDR3 has 13 amino acids. Germline lookup yields CDR1 MNHEY and CDR2 SMNVEV (reference sequence). The CDR3 bases are TGTGCCAGCAGTTGGGGGGAAATCTACGAGCAGTACTTC. It encodes CASSWGEIYEQYF.

This clonotype was seen many times. This chain uses TRBV12-3 or TRBV12-4 with TRBJ1-1, with D possibly matching TRBD1 (5 bases). CDR3 size: 13 residues. Trimming shortened V by 5 bases and J by 6 bases, and 13 bases separated the two germline ends. The CDR3 coding sequence is TGTGCCAGCAGTCGACAGTCAGCTTCTGAAGCTTTCTTT. This sequence encodes CASSRQSASEAFF.

This clonotype was counted at least ten times. The chain carries TRBV4-1 and TRBJ2-7, with D possibly matching TRBD1 (6 bases). Trimming cost V 0 bases and J 2 bases, with 11 bases left between them. CDR3 length: 15 residues. Germline V CDR1 and CDR2: MGHRA, YSYEKL. The CDR3 region has the DNA TGCGCCAGCAGCCAAGAGGACAGTGCCACCTACGAGCAGTACTTC. This codes for CASSQEDSATYEQYF.

This clonotype turned up a few times. V usage is TRBV12-3 or TRBV12-4 and J usage is TRBJ2-6; 8 bases map to TRBD1. The CDR3 contains 15 residues. The V segment lost 5 bases and the J segment 4 bases; nucleotides outside the gene matches: 4. The CDR3 sequence: CASSGQGTGANVLTF. CDR3 bases: TGTGCCAGCAGTGGACAGGGAACCGGGGCCAACGTCCTGACTTTC.